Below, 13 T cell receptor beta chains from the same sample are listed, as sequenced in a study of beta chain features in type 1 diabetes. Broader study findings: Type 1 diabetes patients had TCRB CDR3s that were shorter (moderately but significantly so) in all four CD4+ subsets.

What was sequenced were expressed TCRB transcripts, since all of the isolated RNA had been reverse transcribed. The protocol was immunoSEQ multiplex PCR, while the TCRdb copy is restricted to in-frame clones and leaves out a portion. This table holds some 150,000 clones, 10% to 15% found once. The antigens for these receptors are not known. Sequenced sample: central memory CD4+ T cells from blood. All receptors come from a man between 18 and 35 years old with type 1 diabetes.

CDR3 loop: CASSLGAGTNTQYF. CDR3 sequence (DNA): TGTGCCAGCAGCCTTGGGGCAGGAACTAATACGCAGTATTTT. The chain employs TRBV7-8 and TRBJ2-3; maybe TRBD1 (5 bases). V was trimmed by 5 bases and J by 7 bases, leaving 16 bases between them. Germline V lookup: CDR1 SGHVS, CDR2 FQNEAQ. The CDR3 consists of 14 residues. The full variable domain, with the rest looked up from reference TRBV7-8 and TRBJ2-3, is GAGVSQSPRYKVAKRGQDVALRCDPISGHVSLFWYQQALGQGPEFLTYFQNEAQLDKSGLPSDRFFAERPEGSVSTLKIQRTQQEDSAVYLCASSLGAGTNTQYFGPGTRLTVL.

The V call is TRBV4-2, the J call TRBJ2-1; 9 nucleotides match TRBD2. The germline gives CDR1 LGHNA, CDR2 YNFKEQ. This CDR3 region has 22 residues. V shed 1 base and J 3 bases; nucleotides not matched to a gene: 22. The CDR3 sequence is CASSQARHSRSGGLFFYNEQFF. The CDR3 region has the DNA TGTGCCAGCAGCCAAGCTCGCCATAGCCGGAGCGGGGGGCTCTTCTTCTACAATGAGCAGTTCTTC.

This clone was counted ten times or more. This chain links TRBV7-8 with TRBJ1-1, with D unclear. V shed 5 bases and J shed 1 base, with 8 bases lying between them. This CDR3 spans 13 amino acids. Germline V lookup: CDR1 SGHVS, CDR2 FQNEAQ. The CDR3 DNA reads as TGTGCCAGCAGCAGAGAGCAGAACACTGAAGCTTTCTTT. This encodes CASSREQNTEAFF. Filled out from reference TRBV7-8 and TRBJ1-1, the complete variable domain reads GAGVSQSPRYKVAKRGQDVALRCDPISGHVSLFWYQQALGQGPEFLTYFQNEAQLDKSGLPSDRFFAERPEGSVSTLKIQRTQQEDSAVYLCASSREQNTEAFFGQGTRLTVV.

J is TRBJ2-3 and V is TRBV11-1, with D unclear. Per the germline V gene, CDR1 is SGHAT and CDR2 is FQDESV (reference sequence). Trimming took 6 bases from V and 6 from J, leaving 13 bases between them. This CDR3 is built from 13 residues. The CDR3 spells CASSFLVGDTQYF. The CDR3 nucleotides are TGTGCCAGCAGTTTCCTTGTTGGGGATACGCAGTATTTT.

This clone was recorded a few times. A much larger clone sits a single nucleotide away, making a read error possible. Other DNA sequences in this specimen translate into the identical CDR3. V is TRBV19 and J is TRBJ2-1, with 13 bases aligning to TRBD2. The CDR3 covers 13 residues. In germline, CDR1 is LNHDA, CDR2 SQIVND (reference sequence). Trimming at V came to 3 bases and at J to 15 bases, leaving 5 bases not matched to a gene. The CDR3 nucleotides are TGTGCCAGTAGTATCCAGACTAGCGGGGGGCTGTTCTTC. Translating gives CASSIQTSGGLFF.

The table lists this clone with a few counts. The CDR3 reads CASSAGTGANVLTF. The DNA for the CDR3 is TGCGCCAGCAGTGCGGGGACTGGGGCCAACGTCCTGACTTTC. This rearrangement joins TRBV10-1 to TRBJ2-6, with D perhaps matching TRBD2 (5 bases). The length of the CDR3 is 14 residues. Germline CDR1 is WNHNN and CDR2 is SYGVQD (reference sequence). Trimming shortened V by 4 bases and J by 2 bases, and 6 bases separated the two germline ends.

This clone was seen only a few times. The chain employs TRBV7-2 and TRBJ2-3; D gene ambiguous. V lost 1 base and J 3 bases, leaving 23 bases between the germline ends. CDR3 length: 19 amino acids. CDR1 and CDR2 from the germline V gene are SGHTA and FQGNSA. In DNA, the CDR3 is TGTGCCAGCAGCTTAGATCCGAGCAGCCCTTTAAGGCAAACAGATACGCAGTATTTT. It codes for CASSLDPSSPLRQTDTQYF.

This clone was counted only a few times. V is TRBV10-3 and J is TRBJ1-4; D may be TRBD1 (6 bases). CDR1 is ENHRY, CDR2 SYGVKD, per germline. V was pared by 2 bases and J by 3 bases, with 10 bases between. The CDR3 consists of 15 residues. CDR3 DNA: TGTGCCATCAGTGAGCCAGGGGCATCTAATGAAAAACTGTTTTTT. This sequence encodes CAISEPGASNEKLFF.

In DNA form, the CDR3 reads TGCGCCAGCAGCTTGGGCAACCCAGATACGCAGTATTTT. It specifies CASSLGNPDTQYF. The rearrangement links TRBV5-1 to TRBJ2-3; D not resolved. Trimming removed 0 bases at V and 4 bases at J, with 6 bases between. The CDR3 is made up of 13 amino acids. The germline CDR1 and CDR2 sequences are SGHRS and YFSETQ.

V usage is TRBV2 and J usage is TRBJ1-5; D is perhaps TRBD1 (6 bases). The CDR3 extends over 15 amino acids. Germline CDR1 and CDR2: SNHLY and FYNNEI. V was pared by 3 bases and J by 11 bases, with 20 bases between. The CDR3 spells CASSEGSGTSGAQHF. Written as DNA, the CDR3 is TGTGCCAGCAGTGAGGGTTCGGGGACATCAGGGGCCCAGCATTTT. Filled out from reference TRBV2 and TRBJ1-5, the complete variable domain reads EPEVTQTPSHQVTQMGQEVILRCVPISNHLYFYWYRQILGQKVEFLVSFYNNEISEKSEIFDDQFSVERPDGSNFTLKIRSTKLEDSAMYFCASSEGSGTSGAQHFGDGTRLSIL.

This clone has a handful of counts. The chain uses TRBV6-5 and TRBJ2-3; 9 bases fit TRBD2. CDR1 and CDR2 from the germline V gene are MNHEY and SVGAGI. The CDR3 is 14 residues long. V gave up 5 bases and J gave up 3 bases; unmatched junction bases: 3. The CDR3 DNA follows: TGTGCCAGCAGTAGACTAGCGGAGACAGATACGCAGTATTTT. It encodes CASSRLAETDTQYF.

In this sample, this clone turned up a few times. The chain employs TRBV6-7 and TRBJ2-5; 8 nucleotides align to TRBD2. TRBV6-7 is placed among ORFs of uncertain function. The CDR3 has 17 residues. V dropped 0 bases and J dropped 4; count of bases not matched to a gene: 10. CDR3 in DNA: TGTGCCAGCAGTTACTCACGGGGGGGGCCCGTGAGAGAGACCCAGTACTTC. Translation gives CASSYSRGGPVRETQYF.

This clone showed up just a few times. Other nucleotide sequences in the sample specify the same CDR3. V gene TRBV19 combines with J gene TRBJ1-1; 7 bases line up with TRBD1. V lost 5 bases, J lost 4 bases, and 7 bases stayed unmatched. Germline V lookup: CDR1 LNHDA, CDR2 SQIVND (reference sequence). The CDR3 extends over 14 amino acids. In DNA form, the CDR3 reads TGTGCCAGTAGTGTACGGACAGGAGGCACTGAAGCTTTCTTT. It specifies CASSVRTGGTEAFF.